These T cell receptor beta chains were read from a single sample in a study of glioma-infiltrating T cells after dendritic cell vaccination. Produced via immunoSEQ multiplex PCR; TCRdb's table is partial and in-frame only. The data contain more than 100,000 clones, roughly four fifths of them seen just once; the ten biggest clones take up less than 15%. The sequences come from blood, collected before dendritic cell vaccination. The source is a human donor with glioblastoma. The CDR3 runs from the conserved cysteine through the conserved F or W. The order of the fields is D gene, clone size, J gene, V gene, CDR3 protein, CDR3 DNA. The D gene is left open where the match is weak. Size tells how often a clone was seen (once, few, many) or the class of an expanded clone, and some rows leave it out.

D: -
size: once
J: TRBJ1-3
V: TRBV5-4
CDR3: CASSLPGGGASGNTIYF
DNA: TGTGCCAGCAGCTTGCCGGGGGGGGGCGCCTCTGGAAACACCATATATTTT

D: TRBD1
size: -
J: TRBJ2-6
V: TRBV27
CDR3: CASSLNRLVGGASGANVLTF
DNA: TGTGCCAGCAGTTTAAATCGGCTGGTAGGGGGCGCTTCCGGGGCCAACGTCCTGACTTTC

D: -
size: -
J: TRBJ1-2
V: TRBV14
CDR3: CASSQERAGRGYGYTF
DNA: TGTGCCAGCAGCCAAGAACGGGCGGGAAGGGGCTATGGCTACACCTTC

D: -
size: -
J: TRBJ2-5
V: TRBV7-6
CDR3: CASSFTGSQETQYF
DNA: TGTGCCAGCAGCTTTACCGGGAGCCAAGAGACCCAGTACTTC

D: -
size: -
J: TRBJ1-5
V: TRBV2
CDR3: CASRWDNVISNQPQHF
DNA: TGTGCCAGCCGTTGGGACAACGTAATTAGCAATCAGCCCCAGCATTTT

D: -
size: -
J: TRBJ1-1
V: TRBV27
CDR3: CASSLSSSTEAFF
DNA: TGTGCCAGCAGTTTATCGTCCAGTACTGAAGCTTTCTTT

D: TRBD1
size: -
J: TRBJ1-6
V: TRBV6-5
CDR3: CASSYSTGSYNSPPHF
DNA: TGTGCCAGCAGTTACTCGACAGGGTCCTATAATTCACCCCCCCACTTT

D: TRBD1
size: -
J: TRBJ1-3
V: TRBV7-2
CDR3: CASSLDRGLGNTIYF
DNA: TGTGCCAGCAGCTTAGACAGGGGGCTTGGAAACACCATATATTTT

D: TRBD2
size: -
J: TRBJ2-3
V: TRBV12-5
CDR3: CASGLKTATSGGEEDTQYF
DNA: TGTGCTAGTGGCCTAAAAACGGCGACTAGCGGGGGGGAGGAAGATACGCAGTATTTT

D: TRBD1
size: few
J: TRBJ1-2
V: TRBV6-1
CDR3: CASRPGQDYGYTF
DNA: TGTGCCAGCAGACCGGGACAGGACTATGGCTACACCTTC

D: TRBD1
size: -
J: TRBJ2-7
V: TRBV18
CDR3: CASSQGQSTYEQYF
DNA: TGTGCCAGCTCACAGGGACAGTCAACCTACGAGCAGTACTTC

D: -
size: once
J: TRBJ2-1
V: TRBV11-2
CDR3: CASSPLGGANEQFF
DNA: TGTGCCAGCAGCCCGTTAGGGGGGGCCAATGAGCAGTTCTTC

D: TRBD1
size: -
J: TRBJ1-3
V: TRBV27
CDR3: CASSPDTGTGGLTSGNTIYF
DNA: TGTGCCAGCAGCCCCGATACCGGGACAGGGGGGTTAACCTCTGGAAACACCATATATTTT

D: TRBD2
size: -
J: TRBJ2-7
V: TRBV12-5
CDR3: CASGLSPRGGYEQYF
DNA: TGTGCTAGTGGTTTGTCCCCCCGGGGAGGGTACGAGCAGTACTTC

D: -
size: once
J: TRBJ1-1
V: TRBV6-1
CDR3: CASADGEAAFF
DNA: TGTGCCAGCGCAGACGGGGAGGCAGCTTTCTTT

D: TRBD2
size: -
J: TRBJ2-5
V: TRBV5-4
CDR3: CASSPIAGEETQYF
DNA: TGTGCCAGCAGCCCCATAGCGGGGGAAGAGACCCAGTACTTC

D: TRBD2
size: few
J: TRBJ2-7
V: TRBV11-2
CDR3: CASSRLAGGPSSYEQYF
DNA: TGTGCCAGCAGCCGTCTAGCGGGGGGGCCGAGCTCCTACGAGCAGTACTTC

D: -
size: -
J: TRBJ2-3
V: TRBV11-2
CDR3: CASSLDGTSTDTQYF
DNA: TGTGCCAGCAGCTTAGATGGGACTTCCACAGATACGCAGTATTTT

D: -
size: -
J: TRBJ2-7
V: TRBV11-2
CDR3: CASSNQGTATYEQYF
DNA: TGTGCCAGCAGTAATCAGGGAACAGCTACCTACGAGCAGTACTTC

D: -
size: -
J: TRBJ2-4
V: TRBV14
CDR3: CASSPSQDPRGKNIQYF
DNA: TGTGCCAGCAGCCCTTCACAGGACCCGCGGGGCAAAAACATTCAGTACTTC

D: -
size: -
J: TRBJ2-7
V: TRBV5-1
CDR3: CASSRQRTYEQYF
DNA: TGCGCCAGCAGCCGACAGCGAACCTACGAGCAGTACTTC

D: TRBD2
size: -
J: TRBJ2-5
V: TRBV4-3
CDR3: CASSQAGLAGGLETQYF
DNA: TGCGCCAGCAGCCAAGCGGGACTAGCGGGGGGGCTTGAGACCCAGTACTTC

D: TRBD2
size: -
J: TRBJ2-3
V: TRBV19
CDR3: CASSIRLVSGGDSTDTQYF
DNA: TGTGCCAGTAGTATCAGACTTGTCAGCGGGGGGGATAGTACAGATACGCAGTATTTT

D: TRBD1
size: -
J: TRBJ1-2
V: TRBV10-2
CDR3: CASSEGDRGGGYTF
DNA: TGCGCCAGCAGTGAGGGGGACAGGGGAGGTGGCTACACCTTC

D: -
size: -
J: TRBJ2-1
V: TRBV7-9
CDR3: CASSLMGGSYNEQFF
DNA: TGTGCCAGCAGCCTAATGGGGGGATCCTACAATGAGCAGTTCTTC

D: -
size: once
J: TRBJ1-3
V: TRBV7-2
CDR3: CASSPTSTLQGNTIYF
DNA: TGTGCCAGCAGCCCCACGAGTACCCTTCAAGGAAACACCATATATTTT

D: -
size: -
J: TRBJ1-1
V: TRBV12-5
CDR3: CASSQSGMNTEAFF
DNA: TGTGCTAGTAGCCAGTCGGGGATGAACACTGAAGCTTTCTTT

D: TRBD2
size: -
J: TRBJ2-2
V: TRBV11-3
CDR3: CASSLAGGNTGELFF
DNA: TGTGCCAGCAGCTTAGCGGGGGGGAACACCGGGGAGCTGTTTTTT

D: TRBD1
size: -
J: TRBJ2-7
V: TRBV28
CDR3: CASSFSGTGGGEQYF
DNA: TGTGCCAGCAGTTTTTCCGGGACAGGGGGAGGAGAGCAGTACTTC

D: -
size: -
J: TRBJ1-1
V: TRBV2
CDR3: CASSLDVGLTEAFF
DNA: TGTGCCAGCAGCCTTGACGTGGGCCTCACTGAAGCTTTCTTT

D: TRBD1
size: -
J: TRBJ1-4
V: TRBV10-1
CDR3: CASSDPGQGNEKLFF
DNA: TGCGCCAGCAGTGACCCGGGACAGGGAAATGAAAAACTGTTTTTT

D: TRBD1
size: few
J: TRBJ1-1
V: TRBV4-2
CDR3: CASSRGQGDFTEAFF
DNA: TGTGCCAGCAGCCGGGGACAGGGGGATTTTACTGAAGCTTTCTTT

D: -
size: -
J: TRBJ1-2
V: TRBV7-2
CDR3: CASSLVTTGLRLSHGYTF
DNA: TGTGCCAGCAGCTTAGTCACTACCGGGCTCCGACTATCCCATGGCTACACCTTC

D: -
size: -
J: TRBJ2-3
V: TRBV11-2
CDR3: CASSSLRGGNTDTQYF
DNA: TGTGCCAGCAGCTCCCTGAGGGGGGGGAACACAGATACGCAGTATTTT

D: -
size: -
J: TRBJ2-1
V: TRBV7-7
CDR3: CASSLVADSSYNEQFF
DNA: TGTGCTAGCAGCTTAGTAGCGGATAGCTCCTACAATGAGCAGTTCTTC

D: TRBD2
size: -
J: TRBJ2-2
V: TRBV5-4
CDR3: CASSSPGGRGNTGELFF
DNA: TGTGCCAGCAGCTCGCCGGGAGGACGGGGGAACACCGGGGAGCTGTTTTTT

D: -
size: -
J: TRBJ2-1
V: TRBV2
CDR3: CASSLERSSYNEQFF
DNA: TGTGCCAGCAGTTTAGAGCGGAGCTCCTACAATGAGCAGTTCTTC

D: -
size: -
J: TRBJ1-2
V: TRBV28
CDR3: CASSSLYGYTF
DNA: TGTGCCAGCAGTTCCCTCTATGGCTACACCTTC

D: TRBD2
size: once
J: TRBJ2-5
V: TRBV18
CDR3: CASSPNRAGGPEQETQYF
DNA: TGTGCCAGCTCACCAAATCGAGCGGGGGGGCCTGAGCAAGAGACCCAGTACTTC

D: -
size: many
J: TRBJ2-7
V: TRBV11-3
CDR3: CASSPSAGSETSYEQYF
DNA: TGTGCCAGCAGCCCTTCCGCTGGTAGCGAGACCTCCTACGAGCAGTACTTC

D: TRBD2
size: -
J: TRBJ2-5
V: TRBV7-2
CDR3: CASILFPGGGDETQYF
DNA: TGTGCCAGCATCCTATTCCCGGGAGGGGGGGATGAGACCCAGTACTTC

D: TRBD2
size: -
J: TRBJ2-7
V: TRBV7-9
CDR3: CASSLTSGGYEQYF
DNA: TGTGCCAGCAGCTTAACTAGCGGGGGCTACGAGCAGTACTTC

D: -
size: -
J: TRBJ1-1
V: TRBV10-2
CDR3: CASSDAGNTEAFF
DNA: TGCGCCAGCAGTGACGCAGGGAACACTGAAGCTTTCTTT

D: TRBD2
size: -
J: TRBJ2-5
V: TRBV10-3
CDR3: CAISEPSGGEETQYF
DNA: TGTGCCATCAGTGAACCTAGCGGGGGGGAAGAGACCCAGTACTTC

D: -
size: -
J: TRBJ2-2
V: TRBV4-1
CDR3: CASSQDLRASLGTGELFF
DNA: TGCGCCAGCAGCCAAGATCTGCGGGCCTCCCTAGGGACCGGGGAGCTGTTTTTT

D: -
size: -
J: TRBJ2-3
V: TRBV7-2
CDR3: CASSSRQSTDTQYF
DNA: TGTGCCAGCAGCTCAAGACAGAGCACAGATACGCAGTATTTT

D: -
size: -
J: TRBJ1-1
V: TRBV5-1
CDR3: CASRPRVMNTEAFF
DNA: TGCGCCAGCAGGCCGAGGGTAATGAACACTGAAGCTTTCTTT

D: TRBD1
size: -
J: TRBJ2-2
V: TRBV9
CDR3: CASSASRGPGTGELFF
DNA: TGTGCCAGCAGCGCCTCCAGGGGGCCGGGGACCGGGGAGCTGTTTTTT

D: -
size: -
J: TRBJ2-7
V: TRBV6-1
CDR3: CASSVRQGGYEQYF
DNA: TGTGCCAGCAGTGTAAGACAGGGAGGATACGAGCAGTACTTC

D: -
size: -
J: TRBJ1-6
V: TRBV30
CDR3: CAWSASELPLHF
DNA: TGTGCCTGGAGTGCATCGGAGCTACCCCTCCACTTT

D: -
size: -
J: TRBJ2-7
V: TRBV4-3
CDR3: CASSPGTLGEQYF
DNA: TGCGCCAGCAGCCCTGGGACACTCGGCGAGCAGTACTTC

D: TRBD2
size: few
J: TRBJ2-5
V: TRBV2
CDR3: CASSKRTSGGTQQETQYF
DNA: TGTGCCAGCAGTAAGCGGACTAGCGGGGGGACCCAGCAAGAGACCCAGTACTTC

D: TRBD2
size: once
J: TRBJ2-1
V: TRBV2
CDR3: CASSEEGASGGFGYNEQFF
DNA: TGTGCCAGCAGTGAAGAGGGGGCTAGCGGGGGGTTCGGTTACAATGAGCAGTTCTTC